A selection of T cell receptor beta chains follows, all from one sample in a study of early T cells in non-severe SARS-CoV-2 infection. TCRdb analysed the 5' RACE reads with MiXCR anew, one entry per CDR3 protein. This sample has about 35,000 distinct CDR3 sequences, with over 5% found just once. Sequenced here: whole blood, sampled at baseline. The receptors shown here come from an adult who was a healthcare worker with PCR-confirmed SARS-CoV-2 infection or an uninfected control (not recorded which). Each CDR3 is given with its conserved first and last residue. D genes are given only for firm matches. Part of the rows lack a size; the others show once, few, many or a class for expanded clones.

cdr3_aa: CASSTGGKETQYF
cdr3_nt: TGTGCCAGCAGTACTGGGGGGAAGGAGACCCAGTACTTC
clone_size: many
d_call: .
v_call: TRBV12-3/TRBV12-4
j_call: TRBJ2-5

cdr3_aa: CASSHGQGSGYTF
cdr3_nt: TGTGCCAGCAGCCACGGACAGGGTAGCGGCTACACCTTC
clone_size: many
d_call: TRBD1
v_call: TRBV5-4
j_call: TRBJ1-2

cdr3_aa: CASSLGAAAGRNSPLHF
cdr3_nt: TGTGCCAGCAGCTTAGGGGCGGCGGCAGGGCGGAATTCACCCCTCCACTTT
clone_size: many
d_call: .
v_call: TRBV7-2
j_call: TRBJ1-6

cdr3_aa: CAWSRRGRTNEKLFF
cdr3_nt: TGTGCCTGGAGTAGGAGGGGGCGGACTAATGAAAAACTGTTTTTT
clone_size: many
d_call: TRBD1
v_call: TRBV30
j_call: TRBJ1-4

cdr3_aa: CASSQDSSTGANVLTF
cdr3_nt: TGCGCCAGCAGCCAAGACTCTAGCACCGGGGCCAACGTCCTGACTTTC
clone_size: many
d_call: .
v_call: TRBV4-3
j_call: TRBJ2-6

cdr3_aa: CASSLFGQGRTGELFF
cdr3_nt: TGCGCCAGCAGCTTGTTCGGACAGGGAAGGACCGGGGAGCTGTTTTTT
clone_size: .
d_call: TRBD1
v_call: TRBV5-1
j_call: TRBJ2-2

cdr3_aa: CASSLQGHHTEAFF
cdr3_nt: TGTGCCAGCAGTTTACAAGGACATCACACTGAAGCTTTCTTT
clone_size: many
d_call: .
v_call: TRBV12-3/TRBV12-4
j_call: TRBJ1-1

cdr3_aa: CASSSGGLGGKAFF
cdr3_nt: TGTGCCAGCAGCTCCGGAGGGCTGGGGGGGAAAGCTTTCTTT
clone_size: .
d_call: .
v_call: TRBV6-2/TRBV6-3
j_call: TRBJ1-1

cdr3_aa: CASSVGGQPSYEQYF
cdr3_nt: TGTGCCAGCAGCGTAGGGGGACAGCCTAGCTACGAGCAGTACTTC
clone_size: many
d_call: TRBD1
v_call: TRBV9
j_call: TRBJ2-7

cdr3_aa: CASSLDGRNTEAFF
cdr3_nt: TGTGCCAGTAGTCTCGACGGACGGAACACTGAAGCTTTCTTT
clone_size: many
d_call: .
v_call: TRBV19
j_call: TRBJ1-1

cdr3_aa: CASSQVNMIAYEKLFF
cdr3_nt: TGCGCCAGCAGCCAAGTTAATATGATAGCGTATGAAAAACTGTTTTTT
clone_size: .
d_call: .
v_call: TRBV4-1
j_call: TRBJ1-4

cdr3_aa: CASSDAGNEQFF
cdr3_nt: TGCGCCAGCAGTGATGCGGGGAATGAGCAGTTCTTC
clone_size: many
d_call: .
v_call: TRBV10-1
j_call: TRBJ2-1

cdr3_aa: CASSEAPSTEGYGYTF
cdr3_nt: TGTGCCAGCAGCGAGGCCCCCTCCACGGAGGGGTATGGCTACACCTTC
clone_size: many
d_call: .
v_call: TRBV9
j_call: TRBJ1-2

cdr3_aa: CASSSQGNEQFF
cdr3_nt: TGCGCCAGCAGCTCACAGGGGAATGAGCAGTTCTTC
clone_size: many
d_call: TRBD1
v_call: TRBV5-1
j_call: TRBJ2-1

cdr3_aa: CASSLQVSYGYTF
cdr3_nt: TGTGCCAGCAGTTTACAAGTTTCCTATGGCTACACCTTC
clone_size: many
d_call: .
v_call: TRBV28
j_call: TRBJ1-2

cdr3_aa: CASRVQGPHNQPQHF
cdr3_nt: TGTGCCAGCAGGGTACAGGGGCCCCACAATCAGCCCCAGCATTTT
clone_size: few
d_call: TRBD1
v_call: TRBV6-1
j_call: TRBJ1-5

cdr3_aa: CASSPYSTDTQYF
cdr3_nt: TGTGCCAGCAGCCCTTATAGCACAGATACGCAGTATTTT
clone_size: .
d_call: .
v_call: TRBV7-9
j_call: TRBJ2-3

cdr3_aa: CASSLEGSPRGYEQYF
cdr3_nt: TGCGCCAGCAGCTTGGAGGGGTCCCCGCGGGGATACGAGCAGTACTTC
clone_size: many
d_call: .
v_call: TRBV5-1
j_call: TRBJ2-7

cdr3_aa: CASSLTTSGNTGELFF
cdr3_nt: TGTGCCAGCAGCTTAACGACTAGCGGGAACACCGGGGAGCTGTTTTTT
clone_size: medium-sized
d_call: TRBD2
v_call: TRBV7-3
j_call: TRBJ2-2

cdr3_aa: CATSRGTSLDTQYF
cdr3_nt: TGTGCCACCAGCAGAGGGACTAGCCTAGATACGCAGTATTTT
clone_size: many
d_call: TRBD2
v_call: TRBV15
j_call: TRBJ2-3

cdr3_aa: CASSIYGNAGELFF
cdr3_nt: TGTGCCAGCAGCATCTACGGGAACGCCGGGGAGCTGTTTTTT
clone_size: many
d_call: .
v_call: TRBV3-1
j_call: TRBJ2-2

cdr3_aa: CASSLRGHSEIGPNEQFF
cdr3_nt: TGTGCCAGCAGTTTAAGGGGCCACTCGGAGATTGGACCCAATGAGCAGTTCTTC
clone_size: few
d_call: .
v_call: TRBV27
j_call: TRBJ2-1

cdr3_aa: CASSLAGTGETQYF
cdr3_nt: TGTGCCAGCAGCTTAGCGGGAACCGGAGAGACCCAGTACTTC
clone_size: few
d_call: TRBD2
v_call: TRBV5-6
j_call: TRBJ2-5

cdr3_aa: CASSLVGGGEQFF
cdr3_nt: TGCGCCAGCAGCTTGGTGGGCGGCGGTGAGCAGTTCTTC
clone_size: few
d_call: .
v_call: TRBV5-1
j_call: TRBJ2-1

cdr3_aa: CASSGVAGELFF
cdr3_nt: TGCGCCAGCAGTGGAGTTGCCGGGGAGCTGTTTTTT
clone_size: many
d_call: .
v_call: TRBV10-1
j_call: TRBJ2-2

cdr3_aa: CASSVDGMNTEAFF
cdr3_nt: TGTGCCAGTAGTGTGGACGGAATGAACACTGAAGCTTTCTTT
clone_size: many
d_call: .
v_call: TRBV19
j_call: TRBJ1-1

cdr3_aa: CASSLEGDWSQVSGANVLTF
cdr3_nt: TGTGCCAGCAGCTTAGAGGGGGACTGGTCACAGGTCTCTGGGGCCAACGTCCTGACTTTC
clone_size: many
d_call: .
v_call: TRBV11-2
j_call: TRBJ2-6

cdr3_aa: CASRSTGFTEAFF
cdr3_nt: TGTGCCAGCAGATCGACAGGGTTCACTGAAGCTTTCTTT
clone_size: many
d_call: TRBD1
v_call: TRBV7-2
j_call: TRBJ1-1

cdr3_aa: CASSYESGGSSPLHF
cdr3_nt: TGTGCCAGCAGTTACGAATCGGGGGGCAGTTCACCCCTCCACTTT
clone_size: once
d_call: .
v_call: TRBV6-5
j_call: TRBJ1-6

cdr3_aa: CSAFSGTGSPLVGSYGYTF
cdr3_nt: TGCAGTGCTTTCTCCGGGACAGGGAGTCCCCTGGTCGGGTCCTATGGCTACACCTTC
clone_size: many
d_call: TRBD1
v_call: TRBV20-1
j_call: TRBJ1-2

cdr3_aa: CSATGGGMDYGYTF
cdr3_nt: TGCAGTGCTACAGGGGGAGGGATGGACTATGGCTACACCTTC
clone_size: many
d_call: TRBD1
v_call: TRBV20-1
j_call: TRBJ1-2

cdr3_aa: CASSRRTSGYTGELFF
cdr3_nt: TGTGCCAGCAGCCGCAGGACTAGCGGGTACACCGGGGAGCTGTTTTTT
clone_size: many
d_call: TRBD2
v_call: TRBV3-1
j_call: TRBJ2-2

cdr3_aa: CASSLRPAATDTQYF
cdr3_nt: TGTGCCAGCAGCTTAAGGCCCGCGGCCACAGATACGCAGTATTTT
clone_size: many
d_call: .
v_call: TRBV7-3
j_call: TRBJ2-3

cdr3_aa: CASSLGGSADTQYF
cdr3_nt: TGTGCCAGCAGCTTAGGGGGTAGCGCAGATACGCAGTATTTT
clone_size: many
d_call: .
v_call: TRBV7-2
j_call: TRBJ2-3

cdr3_aa: CASSLGFLSEAFF
cdr3_nt: TGTGCCAGCAGTCTAGGGTTTTTGTCTGAAGCTTTCTTT
clone_size: many
d_call: .
v_call: TRBV28
j_call: TRBJ1-1

cdr3_aa: CASSTRTGGRTEAFF
cdr3_nt: TGTGCCAGCAGTACCCGGACAGGGGGGAGGACTGAAGCTTTCTTT
clone_size: few
d_call: TRBD1
v_call: TRBV6-2/TRBV6-3
j_call: TRBJ1-1

cdr3_aa: CASVTSGSSGANVLTF
cdr3_nt: TGTGCCAGCGTCACTAGCGGGAGTTCTGGGGCCAACGTCCTGACTTTC
clone_size: many
d_call: TRBD2
v_call: TRBV18
j_call: TRBJ2-6

cdr3_aa: CSVRLTGNTGELFF
cdr3_nt: TGCAGCGTCCGATTGACAGGGAACACCGGGGAGCTGTTTTTT
clone_size: many
d_call: .
v_call: TRBV29-1
j_call: TRBJ2-2

cdr3_aa: CSVGGNYGYTF
cdr3_nt: TGCAGCGTTGGTGGGAACTATGGCTACACCTTC
clone_size: many
d_call: .
v_call: TRBV29-1
j_call: TRBJ1-2

cdr3_aa: CASSLPHLNTEAFF
cdr3_nt: TGTGCCAGCAGCTTACCACACCTGAACACTGAAGCTTTCTTT
clone_size: .
d_call: .
v_call: TRBV11-2
j_call: TRBJ1-1

cdr3_aa: CSARTREGPYNEQFF
cdr3_nt: TGCAGTGCGCGTACCAGAGAGGGGCCTTACAATGAGCAGTTCTTC
clone_size: many
d_call: .
v_call: TRBV20-1
j_call: TRBJ2-1

cdr3_aa: CASSQDPPSGITDTQYF
cdr3_nt: TGTGCCAGCAGCCAAGATCCGCCTAGCGGCATCACAGATACGCAGTATTTT
clone_size: .
d_call: TRBD2
v_call: TRBV14
j_call: TRBJ2-3

cdr3_aa: CASSVGDRPNYGYTF
cdr3_nt: TGTGCCAGCAGCGTAGGGGACAGGCCTAACTATGGCTACACCTTC
clone_size: many
d_call: TRBD1
v_call: TRBV9
j_call: TRBJ1-2

cdr3_aa: CASSTGQALYFSSGANVLTF
cdr3_nt: TGTGCCAGCAGTACGGGACAGGCTCTTTACTTTTCGTCTGGGGCCAACGTCCTGACTTTC
clone_size: many
d_call: TRBD1
v_call: TRBV12-3/TRBV12-4
j_call: TRBJ2-6

cdr3_aa: CARGMGLPDLNNEQFF
cdr3_nt: TGCGCCAGAGGTATGGGACTCCCCGACCTTAACAATGAGCAGTTCTTC
clone_size: many
d_call: .
v_call: TRBV10-1
j_call: TRBJ2-1

cdr3_aa: CASSLPGANQPQHF
cdr3_nt: TGTGCCAGCAGCTTACCCGGGGCAAATCAGCCCCAGCATTTT
clone_size: many
d_call: .
v_call: TRBV7-2
j_call: TRBJ1-5

cdr3_aa: CASSRGQFDTEAFF
cdr3_nt: TGTGCCAGCAGTCGAGGGCAGTTCGACACTGAAGCTTTCTTT
clone_size: many
d_call: .
v_call: TRBV12-3/TRBV12-4
j_call: TRBJ1-1

cdr3_aa: CASSRQASNQPQHF
cdr3_nt: TGTGCCAGCAGCCGACAGGCTAGCAATCAGCCCCAGCATTTT
clone_size: .
d_call: .
v_call: TRBV3-1
j_call: TRBJ1-5

cdr3_aa: CASSQGRVDRQYF
cdr3_nt: TGCGCCAGCAGCCAAGGGAGGGTGGACAGACAGTACTTC
clone_size: few
d_call: .
v_call: TRBV4-1
j_call: TRBJ2-7

cdr3_aa: CASSLERGTSGYNEQFF
cdr3_nt: TGTGCCAGCAGCTTAGAGAGAGGGACTAGCGGATACAATGAGCAGTTCTTC
clone_size: many
d_call: TRBD2
v_call: TRBV7-6
j_call: TRBJ2-1

cdr3_aa: CSATQLAGTQYF
cdr3_nt: TGCAGTGCCACCCAACTAGCGGGAACGCAGTATTTT
clone_size: many
d_call: TRBD2
v_call: TRBV20-1
j_call: TRBJ2-3

cdr3_aa: CASSQGRTASNQPQHF
cdr3_nt: TGTGCCAGCAGTCAGGGTAGGACGGCTAGCAATCAGCCCCAGCATTTT
clone_size: many
d_call: .
v_call: TRBV12-3/TRBV12-4
j_call: TRBJ1-5

cdr3_aa: CASSVSGVNSYEQYF
cdr3_nt: TGTGCCAGCAGCGTTAGCGGGGTGAACTCCTACGAGCAGTACTTC
clone_size: many
d_call: TRBD2
v_call: TRBV11-2
j_call: TRBJ2-7

cdr3_aa: CSVDGVNEQFF
cdr3_nt: TGCAGCGTTGACGGTGTGAATGAGCAGTTCTTC
clone_size: few
d_call: .
v_call: TRBV29-1
j_call: TRBJ2-1

cdr3_aa: CASARGAESTKAFF
cdr3_nt: TGTGCCAGTGCGCGAGGGGCAGAGTCTACGAAAGCTTTCTTT
clone_size: .
d_call: .
v_call: TRBV6-1
j_call: TRBJ1-1

cdr3_aa: CAWRGSGASYEQYF
cdr3_nt: TGTGCCTGGAGAGGTAGCGGGGCCTCCTACGAGCAGTACTTC
clone_size: .
d_call: TRBD2
v_call: TRBV30
j_call: TRBJ2-7

cdr3_aa: CASSPLGGWEPPYEQYF
cdr3_nt: TGTGCCAGCAGCCCCCTCGGGGGGTGGGAGCCACCCTACGAGCAGTACTTC
clone_size: once
d_call: TRBD2
v_call: TRBV13
j_call: TRBJ2-7

cdr3_aa: CSVEDGRGEYEQYF
cdr3_nt: TGCAGCGTTGAAGATGGGCGGGGGGAATACGAGCAGTACTTC
clone_size: few
d_call: TRBD2
v_call: TRBV29-1
j_call: TRBJ2-7

cdr3_aa: CASSLGQGHYGYTF
cdr3_nt: TGTGCCAGCAGCTTAGGACAGGGTCACTATGGCTACACCTTC
clone_size: .
d_call: TRBD1
v_call: TRBV7-9
j_call: TRBJ1-2

cdr3_aa: CASRTNRGLPFF
cdr3_nt: TGCGCCAGCAGGACCAATAGGGGATTGCCTTTCTTT
clone_size: many
d_call: .
v_call: TRBV4-1
j_call: TRBJ1-1